Following are 6 T cell receptor beta chains from one sample sequenced in a study of T cell responses to AZD1222 COVID-19 vaccine. Sequencing was performed with immunoSEQ multiplex PCR; in TCRdb, only in-frame clones are kept and a portion is missing. The data hold 90,000 to 120,000 clones, with just over 90% observed a single time. Sequencing was performed on peripheral blood, taken 28 days after the second AZD1222 dose. The receptors here all came from an adult who received the AZD1222 COVID-19 vaccine.

In DNA form, the CDR3 reads TGCGCCAGCAGCATTAACTCCTACGAGCAGTACTTC. Translated: CASSINSYEQYF. This chain links TRBV5-1 with TRBJ2-7; D not certain. This CDR3 spans 12 amino acids. V was pared by 4 bases and J by 0 bases, with 5 bases between. Per germline, CDR1 SGHRS and CDR2 YFSETQ.

This clone was observed once. This CDR3 reads CASSIESSNQPQHF. In nucleotides, the CDR3 is TGTGCCAGCAGCATCGAGAGTAGCAATCAGCCCCAGCATTTT. J is TRBJ1-5 and V is TRBV7-2; D gene uncertain. V gave up 5 bases and J gave up 0 bases, with 8 bases separating them. The CDR3 runs 14 residues. Germline V lookup: CDR1 SGHTA, CDR2 FQGNSA.

This clone has a handful of counts. V is TRBV7-8 and J is TRBJ2-7; 12 bases line up with TRBD2. This CDR3 has 15 amino acids. After removal of 3 bases from V and 4 bases from J, the junction contained 4 bases not matched to a gene. In germline, CDR1 is SGHVS, CDR2 FQNEAQ. The CDR3 DNA reads as TGTGCCAGCAGCTTTACCGGGACTAGCGGGTACGAGCAGTACTTC. Its protein is CASSFTGTSGYEQYF.

V and J are TRBV5-4 and TRBJ2-5, with a possible D match to TRBD1 (5 bases). This CDR3 spans 13 amino acids. Germline V lookup: CDR1 SGHNT, CDR2 YYREEE (reference sequence). The germline V and J ends were trimmed by 1 base and 5 bases, with 9 bases remaining between them. The DNA for the CDR3 is TGTGCCAGCAGCTTGTGGCAGGGCGAGACCCAGTACTTC. It yields the protein CASSLWQGETQYF.

The chain combines TRBV7-6 with TRBJ1-1; D call uncertain. The CDR3 consists of 16 residues. In germline, CDR1 is SGHVS, CDR2 FNYEAQ. Trimming removed 5 bases at V and 0 bases at J, with 16 bases between. The chain's CDR3 is CASSPVAVQMNTEAFF. CDR3 nucleotides: TGTGCCAGCAGCCCTGTGGCAGTTCAAATGAACACTGAAGCTTTCTTT.

The chain links TRBV27 to TRBJ1-2, with D maybe TRBD1 (5 bases). V was trimmed by 4 bases and J by 4 bases, leaving 22 bases between them. The CDR3 extends over 17 amino acids. Germline V CDR1 and CDR2: MNHEY, SMNVEV (reference sequence). The CDR3 region is CASSSTWGTGDGYGYTF. As DNA, the CDR3 is TGTGCCAGCAGTTCTACATGGGGGACTGGGGACGGCTATGGCTACACCTTC.